This T cell receptor (beta chain) was sequenced for a study of regulatory T cells in long-lasting Graves disease. This clonotype was seen many times. The antigen is undetermined. General study results and limits: Patients with persistent Graves' had lower TCR diversity than newly diagnosed patients.

Time point meaning: newly diagnosed GD, antithyroid drugs for less than 3 months. After RNA was extracted from PBMCs, the TCR library was made from it. TCR beta libraries were built with iRepertoire HTBI primers and Arm-PCR of CDR3 regions. Using its own MiXCR run on the multiplex PCR reads, TCRdb lists one record per CDR3 protein. The repertoire holds roughly 610,000 distinct CDR3 sequences, with more than 15% as singletons. J was trimmed by 2 bases and V by 3 bases; bases with no gene match: 7. The CDR3 has 16 amino acids. These data are also associated with another study on T cells in Graves' hyperthyroidism and ophthalmopathy.

The source was peripheral blood mononuclear cells (PBMCs), collected at new diagnosis, from a patient treated with antithyroid drugs. This TCR was sampled from a man aged 18 to 35 with Graves disease. V is TRBV12-3 or TRBV12-4 and J is TRBJ2-7; 10 bases agree with TRBD2. In DNA form, the CDR3 reads TGTGCCAGCAGTTTTGGAGCGGGAGGGCCTGCCTACGAGCAGTACTTC. Its protein product is CASSFGAGGPAYEQYF.